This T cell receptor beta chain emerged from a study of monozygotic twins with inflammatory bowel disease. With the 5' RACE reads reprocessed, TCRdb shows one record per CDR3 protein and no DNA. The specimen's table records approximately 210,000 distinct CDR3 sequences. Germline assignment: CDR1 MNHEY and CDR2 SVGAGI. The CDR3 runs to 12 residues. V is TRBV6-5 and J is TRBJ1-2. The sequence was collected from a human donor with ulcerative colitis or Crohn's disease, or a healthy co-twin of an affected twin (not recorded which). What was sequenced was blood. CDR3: CASSASINGYTF.